In this sample, the clone carrying this TCR beta chain turned up a few times. TCRdb analysed the 5' RACE reads with MiXCR anew, one entry per CDR3 protein. The data show some 78,000 distinct CDR3 sequences, roughly 8% seen once. Time point noted: sample taken at primary tumor resection. The data were obtained in a study of spatial heterogeneity in lung cancer. This CDR3 region has 16 residues. Germline CDR1 reads LGHNA; CDR2 reads YNFKEQ. Trimming left V 1 base short and J 3 bases short, with 15 bases between. The sequencing here drew on PBMCs, taken at surgery. This chain joins TRBV4-2 and TRBJ1-2; possibly TRBD1 for D (5 bases). The TCR was taken from a male donor with early-stage non-small cell lung cancer. The CDR3 nucleotides read TGTGCCAGCAGCCAAGGGGTAGAGACAGTAGACTATGGCTACACCTTC. This translates into CASSQGVETVDYGYTF.